Listed here is a single T cell receptor beta chain. The antigen is undetermined. The sample belongs to a study of T cells in localized non-small cell lung cancer. Findings and limits, study-wide: Heterogeneity remains possible because sequencing was limited to only one tumor region. Tumor trailed uninvolved adjacent lung in T cell clonality, which peaked there. Detection in adjacent lung was observed for a median 57 of the top 100 tumor clones. With higher T cell density in blood came longer overall survival.

The table came from immunoSEQ multiplex PCR; TCRdb's copy has only in-frame clones and leaves some out. Among about 1,500 clones listed, over 20% were seen once. Germline assignment: CDR1 SGHRS and CDR2 YFSETQ. The V segment lost 4 bases and the J segment 0 bases; nucleotides outside the gene matches: 7. The CDR3 runs to 16 residues. This sample comprised lung tumor tissue, obtained before any cancer treatment. The source is a woman aged 35 to 70 with stage II lung adenocarcinoma. The chain joins TRBV5-1 to TRBJ2-1; 7 bases map to TRBD2. The CDR3 DNA reads as TGCGCCAGCAGCGATACTCCTAGCGGCTCCTACAATGAGCAGTTCTTC. It is translated as CASSDTPSGSYNEQFF.